A single sample is the source of the 24 T cell receptor beta chains below, sequenced in a study of T cells in pancreatic ductal adenocarcinoma. Repertoires were generated with immunoSEQ multiplex PCR, while TCRdb's copy carries only in-frame clones and drops some. The table records some 5,000 clones, nearly 90% of them present only once. The selected patients with pancreatic ductal adenocarcinoma had surgery but no neoadjuvant therapy. Material for sequencing was pancreatic tumor tissue. Source of these receptors: a human donor with pancreatic ductal adenocarcinoma.

The chain carries TRBV2 and TRBJ1-3, with D unresolved. Germline CDR1 SNHLY, CDR2 FYNNEI. The CDR3 has 13 residues. V lost 7 bases and J lost 0, with 7 bases in between. The CDR3 DNA reads as TGTGCCAGCACTCAGGACTCTGGAAACACCATATATTTT. It encodes CASTQDSGNTIYF.

The chain uses TRBV19 and TRBJ2-2, with D possibly being TRBD2 (7 bases). The CDR3 length is 17 residues. V lost 3 bases and J 6 bases, leaving 20 bases between the germline ends. The germline gives CDR1 LNHDA, CDR2 SQIVND (reference sequence). In nucleotides, the CDR3 is TGTGCCAGTAGTATGGAAGGGAGGGGGTTTATCGCCGGGGAGCTGTTTTTT. It yields the protein CASSMEGRGFIAGELFF.

CDR3 DNA sequence: TGTGCCAGCAGTTCCTTAGCGGGGGCCCAACAAGAGACCCAGTACTTC. Translation gives CASSSLAGAQQETQYF. The chain employs TRBV25-1 and TRBJ2-5; the match to TRBD2 covers 9 bases. J lost 2 bases, V lost 5 bases, and 9 bases had no gene match. The CDR3 contains 16 residues. Germline loops: CDR1 MGHDK, CDR2 SYGVNS.

The gene calls are TRBV5-1 and TRBJ2-7; 8 bases are a match to TRBD1. The V and J ends lost 4 bases and 7 bases, in that order; junction bases with no gene match: 13. Germline V lookup: CDR1 SGHRS, CDR2 YFSETQ. This CDR3 has 15 amino acids. In nucleotides, the CDR3 is TGCGCCAGCAGCACAACGGACAGGGCGTTGGGAGAGCAGTACTTC. Amino acid sequence: CASSTTDRALGEQYF.

The chain links TRBV29-1 to TRBJ2-3; D gene uncertain. CDR3 size: 14 residues. The V end lost 2 bases, the J end lost 0 bases, and 9 bases lay between the germline ends. Germline lookup yields CDR1 SQVTM and CDR2 ANQGSEA. CDR3 nucleotide sequence: TGCAGCGTTGAACGGTCAGTCAGCACAGATACGCAGTATTTT. The encoded protein is CSVERSVSTDTQYF.

The chain couples TRBV28 to TRBJ2-7; 9 bases map to TRBD1. This CDR3 is built from 14 residues. Looked up from germline, CDR1 is MDHEN and CDR2 is SYDVKM. The trim removed 8 bases at V and 2 bases at J, leaving 7 bases unmatched. CDR3 in amino acids: CASVPGQGTYEQYF. In DNA form, the CDR3 reads TGTGCCAGCGTACCGGGACAGGGTACCTACGAGCAGTACTTC.

The rearrangement joins TRBV5-1 to TRBJ1-5; no definite D call. The V and J ends lost 4 bases and 2 bases respectively, with 10 bases between them. From germline, CDR1 is SGHRS and CDR2 YFSETQ. The CDR3 runs 14 residues. The CDR3, as DNA: TGCGCCAGCAGCCTGGACGGAGGCAATCAGCCCCAGCATTTT. Its protein is CASSLDGGNQPQHF.

The rearrangement uses TRBV19 and TRBJ2-1; 10 nucleotides line up with TRBD2. The CDR3 length is 14 residues. V shed 4 bases and J 9 bases; nucleotides not matched to a gene: 6. The germline gives CDR1 LNHDA, CDR2 SQIVND (reference sequence). Here the CDR3 DNA reads TGTGCCAGTAGTAGGTCGACTAGCGGGCTTGAGCAGTTCTTC. Amino acid sequence: CASSRSTSGLEQFF.

This chain uses TRBV19 with TRBJ1-2; TRBD1 might be the D (5 bases). V lost 5 bases, J lost 4 bases, and 20 bases lay in between. CDR1 LNHDA and CDR2 SQIVND come from the germline V gene (reference sequence). The CDR3 has 16 amino acids. The CDR3 DNA follows: TGTGCCAGTAGTGGCCCGGGACTCAAGGCCAGCTATGGCTACACCTTC. It is translated as CASSGPGLKASYGYTF.

The rearrangement links TRBV2 to TRBJ1-1, with 7 positions matching TRBD1. In germline, CDR1 is SNHLY, CDR2 FYNNEI. V lost 5 bases, J lost 11 bases, and 8 bases stayed unmatched. The CDR3 is made up of 12 amino acids. Written as DNA, the CDR3 is TGTGCCAGCAGTCGGGACAGATTGAAGGCTTTCTTT. Translating it yields CASSRDRLKAFF.

In the case of this clone: One end of the junction fails to match germline, which may point to a read error. The chain couples TRBV29-1 to TRBJ2-2; TRBD1 aligns across 7 bases. The CDR3 is made up of 15 amino acids. The germline gives CDR1 SQVTM, CDR2 ANQGSEA. The CDR3 DNA sequence: TGCAGCGTTTCCGAAAGGGACAGAACAAACCGGGGAGCTGTTTTT. Amino acid sequence: CSVSERDRTNRGAVF.

This clone was counted a single time. In DNA, the CDR3 is TGTGCCAGCAGCCCTGGACCGAACACTGAAGCTTTCTTT. This encodes CASSPGPNTEAFF. This sequence joins TRBV7-3 and TRBJ1-1; D not certain. Trimming left V 5 bases short and J 1 base short, with 8 bases between. The germline V gene encodes CDR1 SGHTA and CDR2 FQGTGA. The CDR3 is made up of 13 amino acids. Together with reference TRBV7-3 and TRBJ1-1, the CDR3 gives the full variable domain: GAGVSQTPSNKVTEKGKYVELRCDPISGHTALYWYRQSLGQGPEFLIYFQGTGAADDSGLPNDRFFAVRPEGSVSTLKIQRTERGDSAVYLCASSPGPNTEAFFGQGTRLTVV.

The chain's CDR3 is CASSVGGGNIQYF. CDR3 bases: TGTGCCAGCAGTGTAGGGGGGGGGAACATTCAGTACTTC. The chain couples TRBV27 to TRBJ2-4; a weak D match, TRBD2 (7 bases). CDR3 length: 13 amino acids. Germline values: CDR1 MNHEY, CDR2 SMNVEV (reference sequence). V lost 5 bases, J lost 7 bases, and 12 bases lay in between.

This chain joins TRBV10-3 and TRBJ2-7, with TRBD1 as a possible D gene (6 bases). V lost 2 bases and J lost 5, with 13 bases in between. Germline loops: CDR1 ENHRY, CDR2 SYGVKD. CDR3 length: 14 residues. In nucleotides, the CDR3 is TGTGCCATCAGTGAGCCAGGGGTTAAGAACGAGCAGTACTTC. It specifies CAISEPGVKNEQYF.

V and J are TRBV14 and TRBJ2-7; a weak D match, TRBD1 (6 bases). The V end was cut by 4 bases, the J end by 6 bases, with 19 bases between. The CDR3 runs 15 residues. Looked up from germline, CDR1 is SGHDN and CDR2 is FVKESK. CDR3 region: CASSLSTEGTPEQYF. CDR3 bases: TGTGCCAGCAGCCTTAGTACTGAGGGGACACCCGAGCAGTACTTC.

V usage is TRBV5-5 and J usage is TRBJ1-1; unclear D gene. This CDR3 is 13 amino acids long. Germline-derived CDR1 and CDR2 are SGHKS and YYEKEE (reference sequence). The V end was cut by 3 bases, the J end by 3 bases, with 9 bases between. The CDR3 loop reads CASSSWTDTEAFF. CDR3 nucleotides: TGTGCCAGCAGCTCGTGGACCGACACTGAAGCTTTCTTT. The whole variable domain, remainder taken from reference TRBV5-5 and TRBJ1-1, is DAGVTQSPTHLIKTRGQQVTLRCSPISGHKSVSWYQQVLGQGPQFIFQYYEKEERGRGNFPDRFSARQFPNYSSELNVNALLLGDSALYLCASSSWTDTEAFFGQGTRLTVV.

The J gene is TRBJ2-5, the V gene TRBV27; the match to TRBD1 covers 10 bases. The CDR3 runs 15 residues. The germline CDR1 and CDR2 sequences are MNHEY and SMNVEV (reference sequence). The trim removed 4 bases at V and 2 bases at J, leaving 4 bases unmatched. As DNA, the CDR3 is TGTGCCAGCAGTTCTCGACAGGGGGCTCAAGAGACCCAGTACTTC. This encodes CASSSRQGAQETQYF.

The genes are TRBV7-2 and TRBJ1-2, with 7 bases lining up with TRBD1. J lost 2 bases, V lost 3 bases, and 6 bases had no gene match. The germline V gene has CDR1 SGHTA and CDR2 FQGNSA. CDR3 length equals 15 residues. This CDR3 reads CASSFSGTENYGYTF. The CDR3 region has the DNA TGTGCCAGCAGCTTCTCCGGGACAGAAAACTATGGCTACACCTTC.

This clone was detected once. The chain couples TRBV30 to TRBJ1-4; unclear D gene. V lost 4 bases to trimming and J lost 5 bases, with 11 bases between them. The CDR3 is 13 residues long. Germline V lookup: CDR1 GTSNPN, CDR2 SVGIG (reference sequence). The CDR3 region has the DNA TGTGCCTGGACCGGGATGAGAAATGAAAAACTGTTTTTT. This codes for CAWTGMRNEKLFF.

The chain joins TRBV5-8 to TRBJ1-6, with D possibly being TRBD1 (5 bases). Germline V lookup: CDR1 SGHTS, CDR2 YDEGEE. There are 16 residues in the CDR3. V gave up 5 bases and J gave up 5 bases, with 17 bases separating them. CDR3 nucleotides: TGTGCCAGCAGTTTCTCTACCGGGACGCATAATTCACCCCTCCACTTT. This encodes CASSFSTGTHNSPLHF.

This chain uses TRBV5-1 with TRBJ1-1; D gene uncertain. Trimming stripped 5 bases from V and 1 base from J, with 12 bases between. The germline CDR1 and CDR2 sequences are SGHRS and YFSETQ. The CDR3 covers 14 residues. CDR3 loop: CASSPTPTNTEAFF. CDR3 nucleotides: TGCGCCAGCAGTCCGACACCCACGAACACTGAAGCTTTCTTT.

The chain is built from TRBV6-1 and TRBJ1-1; no definite D call. This CDR3 contains 13 residues. Germline CDR1 and CDR2: MNHNS and SASEGT. V lost 8 bases and J lost 4, with 14 bases in between. CDR3 nucleotide sequence: TGTGCCAGCTCCTCGGCGCGCGGCACTGAAGCTTTCTTT. Amino acids: CASSSARGTEAFF.

The V gene is TRBV5-6, the J gene TRBJ2-5, with D perhaps matching TRBD1 (6 bases). Trimming removed 4 bases at V and 1 base at J, with 11 bases between. Germline loops: CDR1 SGHDT, CDR2 YYEEEE. The CDR3 sequence is 14 residues long. The CDR3 region has the DNA TGTGCCAGCAGCATAGGACAGATCCAAGAGACCCAGTACTTC. Protein product: CASSIGQIQETQYF.

The rearrangement uses TRBV20-1 and TRBJ1-2; 7 nucleotides align to TRBD1. CDR1 and CDR2 (germline): DFQATT, SNEGSKA (reference sequence). The CDR3 sequence is 11 residues long. V lost 4 bases to trimming and J lost 7 bases; unmatched junction nucleotides: 3. In DNA, the CDR3 is TGCAGTGCTAACAGGGGCTCTGGCTACACCTTC. This gives the protein CSANRGSGYTF.